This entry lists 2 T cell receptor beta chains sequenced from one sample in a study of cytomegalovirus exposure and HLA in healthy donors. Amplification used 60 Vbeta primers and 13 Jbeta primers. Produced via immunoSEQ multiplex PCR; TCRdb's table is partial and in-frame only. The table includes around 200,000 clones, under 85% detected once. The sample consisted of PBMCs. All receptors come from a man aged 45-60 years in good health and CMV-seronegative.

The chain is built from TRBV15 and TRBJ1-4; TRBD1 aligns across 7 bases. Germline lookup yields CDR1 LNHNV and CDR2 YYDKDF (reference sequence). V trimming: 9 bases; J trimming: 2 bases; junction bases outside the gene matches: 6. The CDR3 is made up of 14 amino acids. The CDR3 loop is CATQKGATNEKLFF. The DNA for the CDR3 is TGTGCCACTCAAAAGGGGGCGACTAATGAAAAACTGTTTTTT. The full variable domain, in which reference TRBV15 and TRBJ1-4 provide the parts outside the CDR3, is DAMVIQNPRYQVTQFGKPVTLSCSQTLNHNVMYWYQQKSSQAPKLLFHYYDKDFNNEADTPDNFQSRRPNTSFCFLDIRSPGLGDTAMYLCATQKGATNEKLFFGSGTQLSVL.

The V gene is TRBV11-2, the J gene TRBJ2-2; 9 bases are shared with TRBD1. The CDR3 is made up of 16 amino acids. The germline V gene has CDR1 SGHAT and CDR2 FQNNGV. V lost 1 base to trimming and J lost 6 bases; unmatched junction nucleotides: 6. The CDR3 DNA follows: TGTGCCAGCAGCTTAGTTAGGACAGGGGTGTCCGGGGAGCTGTTTTTT. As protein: CASSLVRTGVSGELFF.